These 12 T cell receptor beta chains were sequenced from one sample in a study of T cells expressing NK-cell markers. TCRdb derives one entry per CDR3 protein from the 5' RACE reads, leaving out DNA. Seen in this sample are almost 450,000 distinct CDR3 sequences; the ten most common clones hold 7.3%. The sequenced material came from blood T cells: a sorted CD56 or NKG2C T cell subset, CD4+ or CD8+ T cells, or bulk PBMC T cells (not recorded which). The receptors here all came from a woman aged 18 to 75 in good health.

CDR3 sequence reads: CSARGTGGEKLFF. The chain links TRBV20-1 to TRBJ1-4; absent DNA, TCRdb's TRBD1 call cannot be checked. This CDR3 comprises 13 residues. Germline V gene data show CDR1 as DFQATT and CDR2 as SNEGSKA (reference sequence).

The chain uses TRBV6-5 and TRBJ1-4; TCRdb's D call of TRBD1 is untestable without DNA. The germline V gene has CDR1 MNHEY and CDR2 SVGAGI. This CDR3 is 16 amino acids long. This chain's CDR3 is CASSLNMGQGSEKLFF.

J is TRBJ1-4 and V is TRBV12-3 or TRBV12-4; TCRdb picks TRBD1, but there is no DNA to check that call. The CDR3 is 16 residues long. CDR3 region: CASNIDRGQSNEKLFF.

The J gene is TRBJ1-1, the V gene TRBV12-3 or TRBV12-4; no DNA is available, so the TRBD1 call from TCRdb remains unchecked. CDR3 length equals 14 residues. CDR3 amino acids: CASANRVKATEAFF.

V usage is TRBV7-2 and J usage is TRBJ2-5. The CDR3 is 14 amino acids. Germline V gives CDR1 SGHTA, CDR2 FQGNSA. The CDR3 reads CASSSSGSQETQYF.

The V call is TRBV28, the J call TRBJ2-1; TCRdb's D gene call, TRBD1, goes unchecked for lack of DNA. The CDR3 sequence is 16 residues long. Germline V gene sequence: CDR1 MDHEN, CDR2 SYDVKM. CDR3 amino acids: CASSPRTSSSYNEQFF.

CDR3 protein: CASTLNPDSSPLHF. The chain is built from TRBV10-2 and TRBJ1-6. This CDR3 is 14 amino acids long. CDR1 WSHSY and CDR2 SAAADI come from the germline V gene.

This chain connects TRBV29-1 to TRBJ2-1; TCRdb lists TRBD2, though no DNA is available to test this call. Germline-derived CDR1 and CDR2 are SQVTM and ANQGSEA. The CDR3 length is 14 residues. CDR3 loop: CSVAGTIKYNEQFF.

The chain recombines TRBV7-9 with TRBJ2-3; TCRdb reports TRBD2, a call that lacks DNA to check it against. Germline CDR1 SEHNR, CDR2 FQNEAQ (reference sequence). The CDR3 has 16 amino acids. CDR3 region: CASSPRGGGGTDTQYF.

The chain has TRBV5-8 and TRBJ1-1; TCRdb picks TRBD1, but there is no DNA to check that call. CDR1 and CDR2 (germline): SGHTS, YDEGEE. This CDR3 is built from 16 residues. This CDR3 is CASSFPGPLRDTEAFF.

The chain recombines TRBV24-1 with TRBJ2-1; the TRBD2 assignment by TCRdb is unverifiable without DNA. The CDR3 runs to 12 residues. Germline V gives CDR1 KGHDR, CDR2 SFDVKD. The CDR3 region is CATSSGSYEQFF.

The gene calls are TRBV25-1 and TRBJ2-7; TCRdb's D gene call, TRBD1, goes unchecked for lack of DNA. This CDR3 is 14 amino acids long. CDR1 MGHDK and CDR2 SYGVNS come from the germline V gene. This CDR3 is CASTPGTEGDEQYF.